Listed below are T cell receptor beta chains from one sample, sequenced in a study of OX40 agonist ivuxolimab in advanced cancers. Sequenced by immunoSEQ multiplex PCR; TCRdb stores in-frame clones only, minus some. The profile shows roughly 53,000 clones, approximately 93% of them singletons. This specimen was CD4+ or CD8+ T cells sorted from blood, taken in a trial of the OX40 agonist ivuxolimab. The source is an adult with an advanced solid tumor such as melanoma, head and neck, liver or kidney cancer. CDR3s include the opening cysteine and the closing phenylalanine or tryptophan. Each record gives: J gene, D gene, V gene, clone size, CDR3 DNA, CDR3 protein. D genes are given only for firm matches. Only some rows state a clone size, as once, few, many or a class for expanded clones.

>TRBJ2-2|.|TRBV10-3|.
TGTGCCATCGGCCCGGAAAAAGGGTATTCCGGGGAGCTGTTTTTT
CAIGPEKGYSGELFF
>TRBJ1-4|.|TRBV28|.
TGTGCCAGCAGTTCATCGAGGGAACTTAATGAAAAACTGTTTTTT
CASSSSRELNEKLFF
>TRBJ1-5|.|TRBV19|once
TGTGCCAGTACCCCTACAGGGTACCAGCCCCAGCATTTT
CASTPTGYQPQHF
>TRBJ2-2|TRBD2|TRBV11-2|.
TGTGCCACCATCTTACTAGCGGGAGTAAGGACCGGGGAGCTGTTTTTT
CATILLAGVRTGELFF
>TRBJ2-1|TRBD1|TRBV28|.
TGTGCCAGCCGAATCCTGACAGGGAAAAACTACAATGAGCAGTTCTTC
CASRILTGKNYNEQFF
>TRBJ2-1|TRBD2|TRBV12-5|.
TGTGCTAGTGGTTTGGTTCCTGGAACTAGCGGGAGGGAAAGCGATGAGCAGTTCTTC
CASGLVPGTSGRESDEQFF
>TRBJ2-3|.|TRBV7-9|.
TGTGCCAGCAGCTTAGGGACTCCGCCAGATACGCAGTATTTT
CASSLGTPPDTQYF
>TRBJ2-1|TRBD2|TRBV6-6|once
TGTGCCAGCAGGAAACTAGCGGGGGAATACAATGAGCAGTTCTTC
CASRKLAGEYNEQFF
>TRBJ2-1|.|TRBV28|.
TGTGCCAGCAGTTTTGACGAGAAATTGAACAATGAGCAGTTCTTC
CASSFDEKLNNEQFF
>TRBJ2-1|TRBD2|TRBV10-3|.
TGTGCCATCAGTGATCCCGGGACTAGCGGATACAATGAGCAGTTCTTC
CAISDPGTSGYNEQFF
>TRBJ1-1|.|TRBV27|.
TGTGCCAGCAGTGTAGGGTCTGAAGCTTTCTTT
CASSVGSEAFF
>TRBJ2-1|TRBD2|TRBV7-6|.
TGTGCCAGCAGCTCCGAACTACTAGCGGGAGTTCGGGGCTACAATGAGCAGTTCTTC
CASSSELLAGVRGYNEQFF
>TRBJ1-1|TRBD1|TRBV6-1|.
TGTGCCAGCAGTGACCGGGACAGGTCTATCAACACTGAAGCTTTCTTT
CASSDRDRSINTEAFF
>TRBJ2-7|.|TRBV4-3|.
TGCGCCAGCAGCCAAGATCGCTGGGGTTACGAGCAGTACTTC
CASSQDRWGYEQYF
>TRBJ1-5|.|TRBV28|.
TGTGCCAGCACTTTAACCCGGTACAGCAGGTGGAAACTTAGCAATCAGCCCCAGCATTTT
CASTLTRYSRWKLSNQPQHF
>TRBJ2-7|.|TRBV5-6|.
TGTGCCAGCAGCTCGGAGGGGGAGCAGTACTTC
CASSSEGEQYF
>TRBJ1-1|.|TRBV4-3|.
TGCGCCAGCAGCCAGTCACAGGGAAGGAACACTGAAGCTTTCTTT
CASSQSQGRNTEAFF
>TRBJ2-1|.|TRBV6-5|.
TGTGCCAGCAAAACCGACGGGGGCAATGAGCAGTTCTTC
CASKTDGGNEQFF
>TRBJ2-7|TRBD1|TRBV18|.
TGTGCCAGCTCACCACCGCAGGGGGCGGGCTACGAGCAGTACTTC
CASSPPQGAGYEQYF
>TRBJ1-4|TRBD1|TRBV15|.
TGTGCCACCAGGCCCGGACAGGGGGCTTTGGAAACTAATGAAAAACTGTTTTTT
CATRPGQGALETNEKLFF
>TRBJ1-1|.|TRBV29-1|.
TGCAGCGTTGAGCAGGGCGCTGAAGCTTTCTTT
CSVEQGAEAFF